The rows below give T cell receptor beta chains drawn from one sample of a study of OX40 agonist ivuxolimab in advanced cancers. Profiling relied on immunoSEQ multiplex PCR, and the TCRdb table lists in-frame clones only, not all of them. Of 72,000 or so clones listed, approximately 86% were seen once; the top ten hold 0.86%. Source: CD4+ or CD8+ T cells sorted from blood, taken in a trial of the OX40 agonist ivuxolimab. The receptors originated from an adult with an advanced solid tumor such as melanoma, head and neck, liver or kidney cancer. Each CDR3 is given with its conserved first and last residue. The order of the fields is clone size, J gene, V gene, D gene, CDR3 protein, CDR3 DNA. A D gene is named only where the DNA matches it firmly. Rows give clone size only sometimes, using once, few, many, or a class for an expanded clone.

NA	TRBJ1-5	TRBV19	TRBD1	CASRFRDRGPLKNQPQHF	TGTGCCAGTAGGTTCCGGGACAGGGGTCCCCTCAAAAATCAGCCCCAGCATTTT
NA	TRBJ2-3	TRBV6-5	TRBD2	CASNPLAGGTDTQYF	TGTGCCAGCAACCCACTAGCGGGGGGCACAGATACGCAGTATTTT
NA	TRBJ2-4	TRBV5-6	NA	CASSEWTAGAKNIQYF	TGTGCCAGCAGCGAGTGGACAGCAGGGGCCAAAAACATTCAGTACTTC
once	TRBJ1-2	TRBV7-2	NA	CASSPLYGYTF	TGTGCCAGCAGCCCTCTGTATGGCTACACCTTC
NA	TRBJ2-1	TRBV10-3	NA	CAIRGRWSNEQFF	TGTGCCATCCGAGGGAGATGGAGCAATGAGCAGTTCTTC
NA	TRBJ2-5	TRBV5-4	NA	CASSRRLGRTQETQYF	TGTGCCAGCAGCCGCCGCCTGGGACGGACTCAAGAGACCCAGTACTTC
NA	TRBJ1-5	TRBV2	NA	CASSGQRINQPQHF	TGTGCCAGCAGTGGACAGAGGATCAATCAGCCCCAGCATTTT
once	TRBJ2-7	TRBV6-5	NA	CASSSGLGGEQYF	TGTGCCAGCAGTTCCGGACTGGGCGGGGAGCAGTACTTC
NA	TRBJ1-1	TRBV2	NA	CASRVRGGNTEAFF	TGTGCCAGCAGGGTACGTGGGGGAAACACTGAAGCTTTCTTT
NA	TRBJ1-6	TRBV5-1	TRBD1	CASSFSGQGIPLHF	TGCGCCAGCAGCTTTAGTGGACAGGGGATACCCCTCCACTTT
NA	TRBJ2-5	TRBV6-5	NA	CASRKDYQETQYF	TGTGCCAGCAGGAAAGACTACCAAGAGACCCAGTACTTC
NA	TRBJ2-7	TRBV25-1	NA	CASRPWTDIEQYF	TGTGCCAGCCGACCCTGGACCGACATAGAGCAGTACTTC
NA	TRBJ2-1	TRBV10-3	TRBD1	CATRAGQGAYNEQFF	TGTGCCACTAGGGCTGGACAGGGGGCCTACAATGAGCAGTTCTTC
few	TRBJ1-1	TRBV6-5	NA	CASTNEVGSAFF	TGTGCCAGCACCAATGAAGTGGGGTCGGCTTTCTTT
NA	TRBJ1-1	TRBV11-3	NA	CASTDLGTARPGTEAFF	TGTGCCAGCACCGACCTGGGGACGGCCCGGCCGGGCACTGAAGCTTTCTTT
NA	TRBJ1-1	TRBV10-3	NA	CAISESSGDTEAFF	TGTGCCATCAGTGAGTCTTCAGGGGACACTGAAGCTTTCTTT